The entry that follows covers one T cell receptor beta chain sequence. The sample comes from a study of TIL therapy for anti-PD-1-resistant metastatic lung cancer. Turning to the study itself: Median tumor PD-L1 proportion score was about 6%.

V shed 4 bases and J shed 4 bases, with 19 bases lying between them. Germline CDR1 and CDR2: MNHEY and SVGAGI. This CDR3 comprises 16 residues. Indicated time point: pre-treatment sample, taken before nivolumab and TIL therapy. Most excised metastases sampled were pleural nodules or supraclavicular lymph nodes. Tumor harvest preceded PD-1/PD-L1 blockade, followed by nivolumab treatment. The libraries were made with immunoSEQ v3. Using immunoSEQ multiplex PCR, the repertoire was profiled, and TCRdb retains in-frame clones only, with some absent. This sample has about 6,400 clones, with 64% found just once.

The receptor was derived from a person aged 30 to 80 with non-small cell lung cancer. This chain connects TRBV6-5 to TRBJ2-5; D may be TRBD1 or TRBD2 (5 bases each). Sequenced here: tumor tissue, sampled at baseline. In DNA, the CDR3 is TGTGCCAGCAGTTCAAACACGGGGCGGCAGGGAGAGACCCAGTACTTC. Amino acid sequence: CASSSNTGRQGETQYF.